This is a list of T cell receptor beta chains from one sample in a study of T cells in Graves' hyperthyroidism and ophthalmopathy. TCRdb reprocessed the multiplex PCR reads via MiXCR and lists one record per CDR3 protein. This repertoire shows roughly 500,000 distinct CDR3 sequences, around 50% found once; its top ten account for about 45%. Sequences were obtained from peripheral blood or thyroid tissue (not recorded which). These receptor sequences come from an adult woman with Graves' disease, either hyperthyroidism or ophthalmopathy (not recorded which). The CDR3 runs from the conserved cysteine through the conserved F or W. D genes are given only for firm matches. Size is stated for part of the rows, as once, few or many counts, or as a class when the clone is expanded.

D,V,size,J,CDR3,DNA
NA,TRBV2,NA,TRBJ1-1,CASSEGVGAGTEAFF,NA
NA,TRBV19,few,TRBJ2-7,CASSTGVEQYF,TGTGCCAGTAGTACCGGGGTCGAGCAGTACTTC
NA,TRBV7-2,NA,TRBJ2-7,CASSTGAAYEQYF,TGTGCCAGCAGTACCGGGGCAGCCTACGAGCAGTACTTC
NA,TRBV19,many,TRBJ1-6,CASNSWDNSPLHF,TGTGCCAGTAATTCTTGGGATAATTCACCCCTCCACTTT
NA,TRBV7-8,NA,TRBJ1-4,CASSLARGRTNEKLFF,TGTGCCAGCAGCTTAGCGCGGGGGCGAACTAATGAAAAACTGTTTTTT
NA,TRBV7-2,once,TRBJ1-2,CASSPSSWVGYTF,TGTGCCAGCAGCCCGTCCTCGTGGGTTGGCTACACCTTC
NA,TRBV20-1,NA,TRBJ2-7,CSATRDFAYEQYF,TGCAGTGCTACGCGGGACTTTGCCTACGAGCAGTACTTC
TRBD1,TRBV29-1,few,TRBJ2-7,CSLVWTGSYEQYF,TGCAGCTTAGTGTGGACAGGCTCCTACGAGCAGTACTTC
NA,TRBV30,NA,TRBJ1-2,CAWSVIAGSYGYTF,TGTGCCTGGAGTGTAATAGCAGGTTCTTATGGCTACACCTTC
NA,TRBV14,NA,TRBJ1-1,CASSQATGARTEAFF,TGTGCCAGCAGCCAAGCTACGGGGGCGCGCACTGAAGCTTTCTTT
NA,TRBV10-3,few,TRBJ2-2,CAISELSSGELFF,TGTGCCATCAGTGAATTGAGCTCCGGGGAGCTGTTTTTT
NA,TRBV20-1,many,TRBJ2-2,CSARDPGGHSGELFF,TGCAGTGCTAGAGATCCGGGCGGACACTCCGGGGAGCTGTTTTTT
NA,TRBV7-2,NA,TRBJ1-1,CASSFHLYTEAFF,TGTGCCAGCAGCTTCCACTTGTACACTGAAGCTTTCTTT
TRBD1,TRBV24-1,few,TRBJ1-1,CATSVGQVNTEAFF,TGTGCCACCAGTGTGGGACAGGTGAACACTGAAGCTTTCTTT
NA,TRBV29-1,NA,TRBJ1-2,CSVEDTSGDDGYTF,TGCAGCGTTGAAGACACTTCCGGGGACGATGGCTACACCTTC
TRBD1,TRBV25-1,many,TRBJ1-2,CASRPSGTGRDGYTF,TGTGCCAGCAGGCCAAGCGGGACAGGACGGGATGGCTACACCTTC
NA,TRBV10-3,many,TRBJ2-6,CAIRSPTGKEGTGANVLTF,TGTGCCATCAGGAGTCCCACAGGGAAGGAAGGGACTGGGGCCAACGTCCTGACTTTC
TRBD2,TRBV29-1,NA,TRBJ2-7,CSGTSGGRDEQYF,TGCAGCGGAACTAGCGGGGGTCGGGATGAGCAGTACTTC
NA,TRBV10-2,NA,TRBJ2-7,CASSGSGTQNFYEQYF,TGCGCCAGCAGTGGTTCCGGGACACAGAACTTCTACGAGCAGTACTTC
NA,TRBV7-9,NA,TRBJ1-2,CASSLNRGTGNGYTF,TGTGCCAGCAGCTTAAACCGGGGAACGGGGAATGGCTACACCTTC
NA,TRBV7-9,NA,TRBJ2-7,CASSQDTGGYEQYF,TGTGCCAGCAGCCAAGATACCGGGGGCTACGAGCAGTACTTC
TRBD2,TRBV12-3/TRBV12-4,NA,TRBJ2-7,CASSLGTRGEQDFYEQYF,TGTGCCAGCAGTTTAGGGACACGGGGGGAACAGGACTTCTACGAGCAGTACTTC
NA,TRBV2,NA,TRBJ1-5,CASSKGAGAVQPQHF,TGTGCCAGCAGCAAAGGAGCAGGGGCGGTTCAGCCCCAGCATTTT
NA,TRBV4-2,many,TRBJ2-5,CASSQEGDKKWETQYF,TGTGCCAGCAGCCAAGAGGGGGACAAGAAGTGGGAGACCCAGTACTTC
NA,TRBV2,few,TRBJ1-5,CACSAIQGVAQPQHF,TGTGCCTGCAGTGCTATACAGGGTGTAGCTCAGCCCCAGCATTTT
NA,TRBV30,few,TRBJ2-6,CAWSRVTPFSGANVLTF,TGTGCCTGGAGCCGGGTCACCCCCTTCTCTGGGGCCAACGTCCTGACTTTC
NA,TRBV6-6,once,TRBJ2-5,CASRSSSNQPQYF,TGTGCCAGCAGGAGCAGCAGCAATCAGCCCCAGTACTTC
NA,TRBV7-9,NA,TRBJ1-6,CASSHRDQNSPLHF,TGTGCCAGCAGCCACCGGGACCAAAATTCACCCCTCCACTTT
TRBD2,TRBV7-8,NA,TRBJ2-3,CASSSKTSGPDTQYF,TGTGCCAGCAGCTCCAAAACTAGCGGCCCAGATACGCAGTATTTT
TRBD2,TRBV7-9,NA,TRBJ2-2,CASSFLAGRINTGELFF,TGTGCCAGCAGCTTTCTAGCGGGAAGAATTAACACCGGGGAGCTGTTTTTT
NA,TRBV28,NA,TRBJ2-5,CAGGEQGTETQYF,TGTGCCGGCGGGGAACAGGGGACAGAGACCCAGTACTTC
NA,TRBV29-1,NA,TRBJ1-2,CSATGPAGGYTF,TGCAGCGCAACGGGTCCTGCCGGCGGCTACACCTTC
NA,TRBV25-1,many,TRBJ1-4,CASSVRTATNEKLFF,TGTGCCAGCAGTGTACGGACAGCAACTAATGAAAAACTGTTTTTT
NA,TRBV14,many,TRBJ2-2,CASSQGHLRDMNTGELFF,TGTGCCAGCAGCCAAGGCCACCTCAGGGATATGAACACCGGGGAGCTGTTTTTT
NA,TRBV7-6,many,TRBJ1-5,CASSSDSNQPQHF,TGTGCCAGCAGCTCTGATAGCAATCAGCCCCAGCATTTT
NA,TRBV7-3,once,TRBJ2-7,CASSLDHRDYEQYF,TGTGCCAGCAGCTTAGACCACAGAGACTACGAGCAGTACTTC
NA,TRBV25-1,many,TRBJ1-1,CASSEYKGHAFF,TGTGCCAGCAGTGAATATAAGGGTCACGCTTTCTTT
TRBD2,TRBV27,few,TRBJ2-7,CASSLIAGVGEQYF,TGTGCCAGCAGTTTAATAGCGGGAGTTGGGGAGCAGTACTTC
NA,TRBV29-1,many,TRBJ2-5,CSVGLALGETQYF,TGCAGCGTTGGCCTAGCTCTGGGAGAGACCCAGTACTTC
TRBD1,TRBV7-2,NA,TRBJ1-2,CASSLADRGSGYGYTF,TGTGCCAGCAGCTTAGCGGACAGGGGTTCGGGCTATGGCTACACCTTC
NA,TRBV28,NA,TRBJ2-5,CASSYDSLRETQYF,TGTGCCAGCAGTTATGACAGTCTCCGAGAGACCCAGTACTTC
NA,TRBV5-1,NA,TRBJ1-1,CASSFGPGGSDTEAFF,NA
NA,TRBV29-1,many,TRBJ1-1,CSVDSLKGGLTEAFF,TGCAGCGTTGATTCATTAAAGGGGGGTCTCACTGAAGCTTTCTTT
NA,TRBV25-1,many,TRBJ1-4,CASSPDSNEKLFF,TGTGCCAGCAGCCCGGACAGTAATGAAAAACTGTTTTTT
TRBD1,TRBV20-1,NA,TRBJ1-4,CSASGTGGKLFF,TGCAGTGCTTCCGGGACAGGGGGGAAACTGTTTTTT
NA,TRBV5-1,NA,TRBJ1-3,CASTAGNTIYF,TGCGCCAGCACCGCTGGAAACACCATATATTTT